The 19 T cell receptor beta chains below were found in one sample sequenced in a study of cytomegalovirus exposure and HLA in healthy donors. The study ran its PCR with 60 Vbeta and 13 Jbeta primers. The assay was immunoSEQ multiplex PCR, and TCRdb's table has in-frame clones only and misses some. In the table there are about 210,000 clones, 70% to 80% of which are singletons. The specimen sequenced was PBMCs. The receptor source for this set is a male donor in good health and CMV-seropositive.

The rearrangement joins TRBV19 to TRBJ2-1, with 7 bases identical to TRBD2. Germline assignment: CDR1 LNHDA and CDR2 SQIVND (reference sequence). The J segment lost 4 bases and the V segment lost 1 base, leaving 4 bases of the junction unmatched. The CDR3 sequence is 15 residues long. The CDR3 DNA reads TGTGCCAGTAGTATAGGTGCGGGGGTATACAATGAGCAGTTCTTC. This codes for CASSIGAGVYNEQFF.

V usage is TRBV6-5 and J usage is TRBJ2-1; no definite D call. CDR3 length: 15 amino acids. The V and J ends lost 4 bases and 2 bases respectively, with 12 bases between them. CDR1 MNHEY and CDR2 SVGAGI come from the germline V gene. CDR3: CASSSEPAAYNEQFF. The CDR3 nucleotides read TGTGCCAGCAGTTCAGAACCCGCGGCCTACAATGAGCAGTTCTTC.

There are a few counts of this clone. The chain recombines TRBV4-3 with TRBJ2-1; 9 bases agree with TRBD2. V shed 0 bases and J 1 base; nucleotides not matched to a gene: 7. The CDR3 runs 18 residues. CDR1 and CDR2 (germline): LGHNA, YSLEER. The CDR3 is CASSQDPAGGSSYNEQFF. The DNA for the CDR3 is TGCGCCAGCAGCCAAGATCCCGCGGGAGGGTCGTCCTACAATGAGCAGTTCTTC.

As to this clone: Other DNA variants within this sample encode the same CDR3. The genes are TRBV7-3 and TRBJ1-6; 7 bases agree with TRBD1. The CDR3 has 13 amino acids. J lost 9 bases, V lost 5 bases, and 4 bases had no gene match. Germline lookup yields CDR1 SGHTA and CDR2 FQGTGA. In DNA form, the CDR3 reads TGTGCCAGCAGCACGCACAGGGGTTCACCCCTCCACTTT. This gives the protein CASSTHRGSPLHF.

The rearrangement links TRBV11-3 to TRBJ1-1, with D unclear. V shed 5 bases and J shed 0 bases, with 7 bases lying between them. CDR3 size: 13 residues. Germline CDR1 is SGHNT and CDR2 is YENEEA. The DNA for the CDR3 is TGTGCCAGCAGCCACTCATTGAACACTGAAGCTTTCTTT. As protein: CASSHSLNTEAFF.

This rearrangement joins TRBV4-3 to TRBJ2-1, with 9 bases matching TRBD2. V shed 3 bases and J 7 bases; nucleotides not matched to a gene: 7. The germline CDR1 and CDR2 sequences are LGHNA and YSLEER. The CDR3 totals 15 residues. The CDR3 loop is CASSQSLAGRNEQFF. The CDR3 coding sequence is TGCGCCAGCAGCCAGAGTCTAGCGGGAAGAAATGAGCAGTTCTTC.

There are a few counts of this clone. The CDR3 is CASSVEIAAGANVLTF. The CDR3 DNA reads as TGTGCCAGCAGCGTAGAAATAGCGGCTGGGGCCAACGTCCTGACTTTC. The V gene is TRBV9, the J gene TRBJ2-6; possibly TRBD2 for D (6 bases). CDR3 length equals 16 residues. Trimming removed 0 bases from V and 2 bases from J, with 9 bases in between. Germline loops: CDR1 SGDLS, CDR2 YYNGEE.

The CDR3 nucleotides read TGTGCCAGCAGCCAAGAAGCAGGACTAGCCGGGAGCGAGCAGTTCTTC. Protein sequence: CASSQEAGLAGSEQFF. The chain carries TRBV4-2 and TRBJ2-1, with 8 bases lining up with TRBD2. The J segment lost 10 bases and the V segment lost 0 bases, leaving 11 bases of the junction unmatched. The CDR3 has 16 amino acids. Germline V lookup: CDR1 LGHNA, CDR2 YNFKEQ.

The rearrangement joins TRBV4-1 to TRBJ2-3; the D gene is possibly TRBD1 (5 bases). CDR3 size: 14 residues. V gave up 4 bases and J gave up 1 base, with 9 bases separating them. Germline V gene sequence: CDR1 MGHRA, CDR2 YSYEKL. CDR3 sequence (DNA): TGCGCCAGCAGCCTAAGGGGCCGCACAGATACGCAGTATTTT. This sequence encodes CASSLRGRTDTQYF.

This chain joins TRBV27 and TRBJ2-6; 9 bases align to TRBD2. This CDR3 contains 15 residues. V trimming: 6 bases; J trimming: 2 bases; junction bases outside the gene matches: 2. The germline V gene has CDR1 MNHEY and CDR2 SMNVEV (reference sequence). The CDR3 region has the DNA TGTGCCAGCAGGGCGGGGGGGACTGGGGCCAACGTCCTGACTTTC. This codes for CASRAGGTGANVLTF.

This clone was recorded a few times. The V call is TRBV7-9, the J call TRBJ1-2; unclear D gene. V was trimmed by 6 bases and J by 3 bases, leaving 5 bases between them. The CDR3 has 11 residues. Germline loops: CDR1 SEHNR, CDR2 FQNEAQ (reference sequence). The CDR3 is CASSRYYGYTF. CDR3 coding DNA: TGTGCCAGCAGTCGGTACTATGGCTACACCTTC.

This chain connects TRBV5-6 to TRBJ1-6, with D unresolved. The ends were cut back, 4 bases at V and 9 bases at J, with 14 bases in the middle. This CDR3 is built from 14 residues. Germline assignment: CDR1 SGHDT and CDR2 YYEEEE. The CDR3 nucleotides are TGTGCCAGCAGCCAGCGGAGGGAGACTTCACCCCTCCACTTT. It is translated as CASSQRRETSPLHF.

The chain employs TRBV9 and TRBJ2-7; D not resolved. The CDR3 has 10 amino acids. The V and J ends lost 3 bases and 9 bases respectively, with 7 bases between them. The germline V gene has CDR1 SGDLS and CDR2 YYNGEE. This CDR3 reads CASSAPGQYF. In nucleotides, the CDR3 is TGTGCCAGCAGCGCCCCCGGGCAGTACTTC.

This sequence joins TRBV11-1 and TRBJ2-3; the match to TRBD1 covers 8 bases. This CDR3 comprises 15 residues. Germline V CDR1 and CDR2: SGHAT, FQDESV (reference sequence). V dropped 2 bases and J dropped 3; count of bases not matched to a gene: 4. The CDR3 region has the DNA TGTGCCAGCAGCTTAAGGGACAGGTGGACAGATACGCAGTATTTT. Protein sequence: CASSLRDRWTDTQYF. Full variable domain (missing parts from reference TRBV11-1 and TRBJ2-3): EAEVAQSPRYKITEKSQAVAFWCDPISGHATLYWYRQILGQGPELLVQFQDESVVDDSQLPKDRFSAERLKGVDSTLKIQPAELGDSAMYLCASSLRDRWTDTQYFGPGTRLTVL.

The J gene is TRBJ1-6, the V gene TRBV5-1; a possible D gene is TRBD1 (5 bases). The CDR3 spans 16 residues. The germline V and J ends were trimmed by 0 bases and 6 bases, with 13 bases remaining between them. Germline CDR1 is SGHRS and CDR2 is YFSETQ. The CDR3: CASSLAPRQGNSPLHF. CDR3 bases: TGCGCCAGCAGCTTGGCCCCACGGCAGGGTAATTCACCCCTCCACTTT.

The gene calls are TRBV5-6 and TRBJ2-5; D is possibly TRBD2 (5 bases). The CDR3 consists of 15 residues. Trimming removed 4 bases at V and 5 bases at J, with 18 bases between. Germline CDR1 reads SGHDT; CDR2 reads YYEEEE. CDR3 sequence: CASSDPLLDLETQYF. The CDR3 nucleotides are TGTGCCAGCAGCGACCCCTTACTAGATCTGGAGACCCAGTACTTC.

The V and J genes are TRBV7-9 and TRBJ2-1, with 8 bases that match TRBD2. The CDR3 runs to 16 residues. Losses at the gene ends were 1 base for V and 4 bases for J; bases not matched to a gene: 6. The V gene's germline CDR1 is SEHNR and CDR2 FQNEAQ (reference sequence). The CDR3 sequence: CASSLDGLAGYNEQFF. The CDR3 DNA reads TGTGCCAGCAGCTTAGACGGCCTAGCGGGTTACAATGAGCAGTTCTTC.

The chain joins TRBV28 to TRBJ2-5, with D possibly TRBD2 on 5 matching bases. The CDR3 spans 13 residues. Trimming shortened V by 6 bases and J by 9 bases, and 17 bases separated the two germline ends. CDR1 is MDHEN, CDR2 SYDVKM, per germline. The CDR3 nucleotides read TGTGCCAGCAGCCTTTCGCTAGCCGGGGCCCAGTACTTC. Its translation: CASSLSLAGAQYF. The full variable domain, its missing parts supplied by reference TRBV28 and TRBJ2-5, is DVKVTQSSRYLVKRTGEKVFLECVQDMDHENMFWYRQDPGLGLRLIYFSYDVKMKEKGDIPEGYSVSREKKERFSLILESASTNQTSMYLCASSLSLAGAQYFGPGTRLLVL.

V and J are TRBV30 and TRBJ2-2; 8 nucleotides line up with TRBD1. V trimming: 4 bases; J trimming: 5 bases; junction bases outside the gene matches: 9. CDR3 length: 15 amino acids. Germline CDR1 reads GTSNPN; CDR2 reads SVGIG (reference sequence). CDR3 sequence reads: CAWNMRTGRTGELFF. Written as DNA, the CDR3 is TGTGCCTGGAATATGCGGACAGGGCGGACCGGGGAGCTGTTTTTT.